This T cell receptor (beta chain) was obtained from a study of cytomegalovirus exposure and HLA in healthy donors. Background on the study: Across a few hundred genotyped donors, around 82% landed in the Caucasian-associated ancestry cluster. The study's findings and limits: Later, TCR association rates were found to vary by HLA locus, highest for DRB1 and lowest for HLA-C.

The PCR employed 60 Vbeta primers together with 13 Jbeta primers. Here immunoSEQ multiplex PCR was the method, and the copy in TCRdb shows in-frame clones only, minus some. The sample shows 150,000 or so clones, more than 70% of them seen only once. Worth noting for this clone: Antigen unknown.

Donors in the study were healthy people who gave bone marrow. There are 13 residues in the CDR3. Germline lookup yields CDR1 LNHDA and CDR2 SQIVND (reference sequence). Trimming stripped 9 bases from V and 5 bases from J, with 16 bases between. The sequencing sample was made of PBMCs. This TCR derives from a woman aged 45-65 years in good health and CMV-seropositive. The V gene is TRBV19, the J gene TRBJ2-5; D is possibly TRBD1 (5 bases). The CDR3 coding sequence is TGTGCCAGCCTGGGGCAGGGTAAGGAGACCCAGTACTTC. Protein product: CASLGQGKETQYF.